The entry that follows covers one T cell receptor (beta chain) sequence. It lacks a known antigen. Qualities for individual bases were not recorded, and no much larger clone is one base off. CDR1 and CDR2, per the germline V gene, are SGDLS and YYNGEE. Inclusive of the bounding cysteine and phenylalanine, the CDR3 is 14 residues long. Only the CDR3 region is kept as DNA, spanning 42 bases read in frame from base 1. V lost 4 bases and J lost 3 bases, and the count of bases not matched to a germline gene is 6. This specimen comes from a study of shared clonotypes between healthy human individuals (dated by TCRdb to 2020 to 2021). Describing the broader study: A couple of women and a few men aged 18 to 49 years were included in the cohort. The study deeply sequenced blood TCR repertoires of about five healthy adults to estimate repertoire size and the extent of clonotype sharing between individuals. To increase sequencing depth and limit assay-specific biases, different laboratories used diverse techniques to prepare libraries and sequence TCR repertoires. For each donor, three plates each were used for CD4 naive and CD4 memory, two plates were used for CD8 naive, and one plate was used for CD8 memory. Leukapheresis yielded between about 0.94 and 9.5 billion PBMCs per donor. What the research found in general, with its limitations: Because the study included only a small number of donors, the genetic and exposure-history diversity represented was limited. Roughly 5.2% of naive CD4, 3.5% of naive CD8, approximately 2.2% of memory CD4, and 0.4% of memory CD8 clonotypes were shared across several donors. Higher generation probabilities were observed for clonotypes shared by all four sorted-subset donors than for non-shared clonotypes. Only blood was sampled, and tissue TCR repertoires likely differ from those in blood. Naive subsets generally had larger estimated clonotype richness than memory subsets. Rarefaction of sorted-subset datasets indicated incomplete sequencing despite the large sequencing depth. Based on pairwise subsampling, the degree of clonotype sharing among donors was expected to be affected by sequencing depth.

Using the deep immunoSEQ assay, multiplex PCR amplified TCR CDR3 regions from genomic DNA. For each cell subset, the extracted genomic DNA was distributed evenly across all wells of several immunoSEQ 96-well plates, and each plate served as one replicate. Each replicate PCR for sorted subsets received approximately 220 ng genomic DNA, equal to 28,000 or so T cell genomes. Purified libraries were measured with a Qubit 3.0 fluorometer, size-checked on a Bioanalyzer 2100, and measured again with the KAPA Library Quantification kit. A separate single-read 150-cycle Illumina NextSeq 550 flow cell was used to sequence each immunoSEQ 96-well plate. Per the source publication's procedure: The immunoSEQ output contained only junctional sequences without quality scores, so filtering could not match that applied to full-length reads. To assign V/J genes and CDR3, sequences were annotated using PyIR, a Python wrapper for IgBLAST v1.9, with IMGT germline references. Reads were removed for weak V/J assignments (E-value above 1e-6), missing CDR3, stop codons, out-of-frame junctions, or ambiguous translated residues. A V3J clonotype was defined by an identical inferred V gene, J gene, and CDR3 amino acid sequence. The percentage overlap between two repertoires was calculated by dividing the number of shared unique clonotypes by the size of the smaller repertoire. Richness of each repertoire was evaluated using RTK rarefaction, the Chao1 estimator, and Recon v2.1 estimates of unobserved clonotypes. Generation probabilities for all TCRbeta clonotypes obtained by the gDNA method from a handful of donors were computed using OLGA. TCRdb limited this immuneACCESS table to in-frame rearrangements with V and J called. A share of clones is missing; checked studies link under half to unresolved V genes, and the rest is unexplained. V and J calls and clone size are those listed in that table; D and trimming were worked out from the DNA. The table for this sample lists 2 million to 3 million clones; under 95% of them were counted only once. Of the sample, roughly 0.36% is held by the ten largest clones.

The donors were healthy, HIV-negative adults with no recently reported acute infections or vaccinations. All donors were Caucasian adults living in Nashville, Tennessee, USA. CD4+ T cells were enriched by magnetic negative selection; naive cells were then positively selected on CD45RA, and the negative fraction formed the memory subset. Blood was collected by leukapheresis, and PBMCs were isolated by Ficoll-Histopaque density gradient centrifugation and then cryopreserved in liquid nitrogen vapor phase. Analytical flow cytometry was used to check the purity and quantity of each magnetically sorted T cell population. Genomic DNA was isolated from every sorted fraction and measured by UV absorbance on a Nanodrop 2000c.

The sequencing sample was made of naive CD4+ T cells from PBMCs. The cell subset or site label on this specimen signifies: CD45RA+ positively selected. The chain was built from TRBV9 and TRBJ2-7, with 8 junctional bases fitting TRBD2. The clonotype originates from a man between 18 and 29 years old in good health. Some clones in this sample may be carry-over from other donors' samples. The CDR3 amino acid sequence is: CASSRSGGLYEQYF. Here is the DNA: TGTGCCAGCAGCCGGAGCGGGGGACTCTACGAGCAGTACTTC.